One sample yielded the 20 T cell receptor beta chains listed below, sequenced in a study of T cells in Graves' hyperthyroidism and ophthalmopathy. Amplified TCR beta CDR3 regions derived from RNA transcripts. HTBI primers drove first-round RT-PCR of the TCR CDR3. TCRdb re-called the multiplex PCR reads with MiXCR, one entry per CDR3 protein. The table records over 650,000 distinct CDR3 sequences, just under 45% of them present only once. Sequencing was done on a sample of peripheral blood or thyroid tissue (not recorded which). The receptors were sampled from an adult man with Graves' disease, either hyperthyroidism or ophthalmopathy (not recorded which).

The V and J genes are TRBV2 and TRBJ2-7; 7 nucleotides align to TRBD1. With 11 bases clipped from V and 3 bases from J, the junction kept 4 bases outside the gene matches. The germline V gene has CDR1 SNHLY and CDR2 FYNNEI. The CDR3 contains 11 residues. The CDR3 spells CAGTENYEQYF. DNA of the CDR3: TGTGCCGGGACAGAGAACTACGAGCAGTACTTC.

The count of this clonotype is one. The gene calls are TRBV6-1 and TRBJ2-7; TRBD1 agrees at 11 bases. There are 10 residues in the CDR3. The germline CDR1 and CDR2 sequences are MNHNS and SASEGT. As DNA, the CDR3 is TGTGCCAGCAGTACGGGGACAGGGGGTGTC. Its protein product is CASSTGTGGV.

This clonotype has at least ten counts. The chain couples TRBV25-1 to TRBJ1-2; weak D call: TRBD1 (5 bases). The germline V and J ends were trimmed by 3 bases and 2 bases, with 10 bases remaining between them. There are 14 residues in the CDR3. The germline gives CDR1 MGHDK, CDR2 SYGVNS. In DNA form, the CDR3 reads TGTGCCAGCAGTGATTTCGGGACGAACTATGGCTACACCTTC. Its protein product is CASSDFGTNYGYTF.

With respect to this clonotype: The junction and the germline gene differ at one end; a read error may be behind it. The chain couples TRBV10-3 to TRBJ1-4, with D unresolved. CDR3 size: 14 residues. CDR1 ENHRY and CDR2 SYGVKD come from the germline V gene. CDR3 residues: CAVSETDYNEKLFF. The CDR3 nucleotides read TGTGCCGTCAGTGAGACGGATTATAATGAAAAACTGTTTTTT.

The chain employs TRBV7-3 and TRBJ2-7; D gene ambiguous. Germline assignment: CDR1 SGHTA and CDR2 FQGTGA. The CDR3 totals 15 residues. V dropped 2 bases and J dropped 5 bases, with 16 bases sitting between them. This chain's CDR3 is CASSLVERASNEQYF. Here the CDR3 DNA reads TGTGCCAGCAGCTTAGTGGAAAGGGCGTCCAACGAGCAGTACTTC.

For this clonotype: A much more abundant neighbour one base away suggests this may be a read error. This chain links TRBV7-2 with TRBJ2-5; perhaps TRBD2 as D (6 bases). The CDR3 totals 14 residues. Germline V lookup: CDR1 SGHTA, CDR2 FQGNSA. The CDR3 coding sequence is TGTGCCAGCAGCTCCCTAGCGAGTCAAGGGACCCAGTACTTC. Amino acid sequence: CASSSLASQGTQYF.

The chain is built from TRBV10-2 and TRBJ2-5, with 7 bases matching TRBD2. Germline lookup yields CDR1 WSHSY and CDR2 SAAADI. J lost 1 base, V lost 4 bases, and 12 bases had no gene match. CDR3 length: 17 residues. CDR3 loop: CASSASLSGGSQETQYF. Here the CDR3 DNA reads TGCGCCAGCAGTGCCTCCTTGTCCGGCGGGAGCCAAGAGACCCAGTACTTC.

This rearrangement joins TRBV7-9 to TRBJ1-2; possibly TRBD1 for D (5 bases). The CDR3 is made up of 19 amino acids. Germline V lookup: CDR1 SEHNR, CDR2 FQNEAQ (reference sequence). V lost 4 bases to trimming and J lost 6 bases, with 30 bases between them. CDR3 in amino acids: CASSSLPSGLRRASDGYTF. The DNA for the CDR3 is TGTGCCAGCAGCTCGCTACCCTCAGGGTTGCGCAGGGCTTCAGATGGCTACACCTTC.

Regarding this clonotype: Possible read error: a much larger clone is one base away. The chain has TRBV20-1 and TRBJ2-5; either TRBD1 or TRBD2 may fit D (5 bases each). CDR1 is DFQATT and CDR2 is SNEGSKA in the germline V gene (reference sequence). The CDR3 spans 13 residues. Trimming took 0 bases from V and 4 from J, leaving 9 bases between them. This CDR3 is CSARDTRGETQYF. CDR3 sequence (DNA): TGCAGTGCTAGAGACACTAGGGGAGAGACCCAGTACTTC.

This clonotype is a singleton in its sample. The CDR3 is CASSTGTASSYEQYF. CDR3 coding DNA: TGCGCCAGCAGCACCGGGACAGCGAGCTCCTACGAGCAGTACTTC. The J gene is TRBJ2-7, the V gene TRBV5-1, with 7 nucleotides matching TRBD1. The germline gives CDR1 SGHRS, CDR2 YFSETQ. With V trimmed by 4 bases and J by 0 bases, 7 bases remained unmatched. This CDR3 is 15 amino acids long.

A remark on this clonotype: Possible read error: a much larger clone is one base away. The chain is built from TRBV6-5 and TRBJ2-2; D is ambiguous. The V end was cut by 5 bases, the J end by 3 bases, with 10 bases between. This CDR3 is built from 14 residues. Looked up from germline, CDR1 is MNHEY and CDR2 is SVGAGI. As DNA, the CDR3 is TGTGCCAGCAGTGTACTTCCTGACACCGGGGAGCTGTTTTTT. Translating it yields CASSVLPDTGELFF.

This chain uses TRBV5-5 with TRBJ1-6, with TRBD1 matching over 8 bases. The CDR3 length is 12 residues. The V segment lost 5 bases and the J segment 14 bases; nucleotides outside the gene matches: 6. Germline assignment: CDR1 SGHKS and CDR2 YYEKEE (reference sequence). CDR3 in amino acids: CASSPTTGALHF. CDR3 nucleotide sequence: TGTGCCAGCAGTCCGACGACAGGGGCCCTCCACTTT.

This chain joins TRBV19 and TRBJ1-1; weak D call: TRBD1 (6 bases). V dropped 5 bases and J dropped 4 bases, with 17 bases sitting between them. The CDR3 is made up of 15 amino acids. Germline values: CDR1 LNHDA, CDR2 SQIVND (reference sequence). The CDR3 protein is CASSPGQSGSTEAFF. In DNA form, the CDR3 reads TGTGCCAGTAGTCCTGGACAGAGCGGTAGCACTGAAGCTTTCTTT.

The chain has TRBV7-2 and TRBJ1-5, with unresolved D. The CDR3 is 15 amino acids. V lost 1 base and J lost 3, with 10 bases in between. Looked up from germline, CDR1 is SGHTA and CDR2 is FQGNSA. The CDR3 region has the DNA TGTGCCAGCAGCTTAGGGTTCGGAGACAATCAGCCCCAGCATTTT. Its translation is CASSLGFGDNQPQHF.

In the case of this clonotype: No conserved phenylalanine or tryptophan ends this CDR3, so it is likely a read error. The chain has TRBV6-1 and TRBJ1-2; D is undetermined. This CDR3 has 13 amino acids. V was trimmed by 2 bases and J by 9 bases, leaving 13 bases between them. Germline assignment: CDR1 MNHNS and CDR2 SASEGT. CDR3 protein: CASSESFGSRYTL. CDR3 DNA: TGTGCCAGCAGTGAATCGTTCGGTTCTCGCTACACCCTC.

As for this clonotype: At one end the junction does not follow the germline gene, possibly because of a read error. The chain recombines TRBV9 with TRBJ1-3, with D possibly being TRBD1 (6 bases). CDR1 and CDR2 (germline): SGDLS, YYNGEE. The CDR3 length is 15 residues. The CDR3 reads CTSSDGTPKVDTIYF. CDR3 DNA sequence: TGTACCAGCAGCGACGGGACACCCAAGGTAGACACCATATATTTT.

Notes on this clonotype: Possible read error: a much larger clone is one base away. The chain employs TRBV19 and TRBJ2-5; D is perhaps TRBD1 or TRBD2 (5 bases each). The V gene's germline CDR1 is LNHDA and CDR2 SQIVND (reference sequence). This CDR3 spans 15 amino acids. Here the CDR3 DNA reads TGTGCCAGTAGTGGAGGACAACCTGGACAAGAGGCCCAGTACTTC. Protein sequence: CASSGGQPGQEAQYF.

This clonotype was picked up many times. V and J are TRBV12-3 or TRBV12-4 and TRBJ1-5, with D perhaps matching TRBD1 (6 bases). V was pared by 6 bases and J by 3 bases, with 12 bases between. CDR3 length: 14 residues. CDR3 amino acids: CASSPGQYNQPQHF. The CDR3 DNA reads TGTGCCAGCAGCCCCGGACAGTACAATCAGCCCCAGCATTTT.

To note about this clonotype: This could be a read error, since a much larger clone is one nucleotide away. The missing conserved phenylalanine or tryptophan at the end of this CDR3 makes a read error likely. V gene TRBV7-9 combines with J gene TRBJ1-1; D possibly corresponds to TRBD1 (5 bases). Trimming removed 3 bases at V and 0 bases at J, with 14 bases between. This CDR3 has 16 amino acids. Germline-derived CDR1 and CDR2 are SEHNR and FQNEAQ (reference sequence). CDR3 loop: CASSFSGIMMNTEAFL. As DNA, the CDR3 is TGTGCCAGCAGCTTTTCAGGGATCATGATGAACACTGAAGCTTTCTTA.

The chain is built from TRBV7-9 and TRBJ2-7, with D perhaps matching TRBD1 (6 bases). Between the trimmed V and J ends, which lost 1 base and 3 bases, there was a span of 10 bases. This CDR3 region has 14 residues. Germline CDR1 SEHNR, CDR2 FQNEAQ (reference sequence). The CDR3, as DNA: TGTGCCAGCAGCTTAGACGCAGGGGACTACGAGCAGTACTTC. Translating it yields CASSLDAGDYEQYF.